This entry lists 6 T cell receptor beta chains sequenced from one sample in a study of cytomegalovirus exposure and HLA in healthy donors. This PCR relied on a set of 60 Vbeta primers and 13 Jbeta primers. The table came from immunoSEQ multiplex PCR; TCRdb's copy has only in-frame clones and leaves some out. The data contain 90,000 to 120,000 clones, roughly four fifths of them singletons. The sequencing sample was made of PBMCs. These TCRs come from a man aged 18 to 35 in good health and CMV-seronegative.

This chain uses TRBV5-1 with TRBJ1-1; 7 bases are shared with TRBD1. Germline CDR1 is SGHRS and CDR2 is YFSETQ. J was trimmed by 4 bases and V by 4 bases; bases with no gene match: 7. The CDR3 extends over 14 amino acids. The chain's CDR3 is CASSKTGDGTEAFF. The CDR3 coding sequence is TGCGCCAGCAGCAAAACAGGGGACGGCACTGAAGCTTTCTTT.

This clone showed up just once. The chain combines TRBV2 with TRBJ2-5; the D gene is possibly TRBD2 (6 bases). This CDR3 comprises 15 residues. The germline V gene has CDR1 SNHLY and CDR2 FYNNEI. The V end was cut by 3 bases, the J end by 7 bases, with 18 bases between. In DNA form, the CDR3 reads TGTGCCAGCAGTGACGGGGGAGCCCGTTGGGGGACCCAGTACTTC. It is translated as CASSDGGARWGTQYF. Drawing the rest from reference TRBV2 and TRBJ2-5, the complete variable domain is EPEVTQTPSHQVTQMGQEVILRCVPISNHLYFYWYRQILGQKVEFLVSFYNNEISEKSEIFDDQFSVERPDGSNFTLKIRSTKLEDSAMYFCASSDGGARWGTQYFGPGTRLLVL.

The gene calls are TRBV9 and TRBJ2-2; 7 bases are a match to TRBD1. The ends lost 0 bases at V and 5 bases at J; junction bases unmatched: 4. CDR1 SGDLS and CDR2 YYNGEE come from the germline V gene. The CDR3 is 15 residues long. The CDR3 sequence is CASSVVRGLTGELFF. CDR3 DNA sequence: TGTGCCAGCAGCGTAGTGAGGGGGCTGACCGGGGAGCTGTTTTTT.

This chain joins TRBV12-5 and TRBJ2-2, with 9 bases fitting TRBD1. CDR1 is LGHNT and CDR2 is FRNRAP in the germline V gene. The CDR3 spans 16 residues. Trimming at V came to 6 bases and at J to 2 bases, leaving 7 bases not matched to a gene. Here the CDR3 DNA reads TGTGCTAGTGGCCGCGGACAGGGGAGCAACACCGGGGAGCTGTTTTTT. As protein: CASGRGQGSNTGELFF.

The rearrangement links TRBV5-4 to TRBJ2-5; D might be TRBD1 (5 bases). V lost 5 bases to trimming and J lost 1 base, with 9 bases between them. Germline lookup yields CDR1 SGHNT and CDR2 YYREEE (reference sequence). The length of the CDR3 is 13 residues. As DNA, the CDR3 is TGTGCCAGCAGACAGGCGTCCCAAGAGACCCAGTACTTC. Its translation: CASRQASQETQYF.

The chain links TRBV5-6 to TRBJ1-4; D possibly corresponds to TRBD1 (6 bases). Germline V gene sequence: CDR1 SGHDT, CDR2 YYEEEE. V was clipped by 3 bases and J by 9 bases, with 12 bases between them. The CDR3 runs 13 residues. The CDR3 sequence: CASSSRDIQKLFF. The CDR3 bases are TGTGCCAGCAGCTCACGGGACATACAAAAACTGTTTTTT.